This T cell receptor beta chain was identified during a study of response to subunit inactivated influenza vaccine. TCRdb redid the calling of the RT-PCR reads with MiXCR, one entry per CDR3 protein. The sample has 500,000 or so distinct CDR3 sequences; 16% are singletons. CDR1 and CDR2 (germline): SQVTM, ANQGSEA. This CDR3 is built from 12 residues. Remarks on this clonotype: A junction end diverges from the germline sequence, so it may reflect a read error.

The sequenced sample was CD4+ T cells sorted from PBMCs, obtained about 24 months after vaccination. This TCR was sampled from a man in his fifties or sixties who received an inactivated influenza vaccine. This chain joins TRBV29-1 and TRBJ2-7, with unresolved D. CDR3 in amino acids: CSVTAGPYEEYF. The CDR3, as DNA: TGCAGCGTTACGGCCGGCCCCTACGAGGAGTACTTC.